These T cell receptor beta chains were read from a single sample in a study of T cell responses to AZD1222 COVID-19 vaccine. Generated by immunoSEQ multiplex PCR, the TCRdb table keeps only in-frame clones and is missing some. The table includes about 92,000 clones, approximately 90% detected once. Sequenced material: peripheral blood, taken on day 0 of AZD1222 vaccination. The receptor source for this set is an adult in good health. CDR3s include the opening cysteine and the closing phenylalanine or tryptophan.

v_gene,len,CDR3aa
TRBV6-5,15,CASRHRDRAFETQYF
TRBV7-9,13,CASSLDLIGELFF
TRBV6-4,14,CASRVDRVNTEAFF
TRBV7-9,14,CASSLVDRGPWQYF
TRBV5-3,16,CARSYVPGQGYYGYTF
TRBV5-1,16,CASSTGTEYINYGYTF
TRBV7-7,13,CASSFDVNTEAFF
TRBV7-9,15,CASSKDRLYNSPLHF
TRBV7-3,17,CASSSVGGRLVTDTQYF
TRBV5-1,15,CASSISSRGVEGYTF
TRBV7-3,14,CASSSRTAYNEQFF
TRBV19,16,CASRDLGRGLNYGYTF
TRBV2,14,CASSSHRRGAEAFF